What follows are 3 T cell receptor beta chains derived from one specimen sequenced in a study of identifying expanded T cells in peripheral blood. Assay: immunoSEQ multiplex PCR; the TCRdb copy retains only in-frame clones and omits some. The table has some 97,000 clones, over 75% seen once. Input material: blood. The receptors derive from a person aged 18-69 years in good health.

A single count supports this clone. In DNA form, the CDR3 reads TGCGCCAGCAGCCAAGATGGGCAGGACTACAATGAGCAGTTCTTC. Its protein is CASSQDGQDYNEQFF. The chain links TRBV4-1 to TRBJ2-1; D gene ambiguous. Trimming removed 0 bases from V and 3 bases from J, with 9 bases in between. The germline V gene has CDR1 MGHRA and CDR2 YSYEKL. The CDR3 contains 15 residues.

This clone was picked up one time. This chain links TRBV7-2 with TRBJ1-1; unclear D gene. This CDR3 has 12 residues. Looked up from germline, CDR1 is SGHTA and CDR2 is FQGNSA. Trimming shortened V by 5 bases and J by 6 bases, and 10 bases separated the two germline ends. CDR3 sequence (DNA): TGTGCCAGCAGCCCCGCGGGTGCTGAAGCTTTCTTT. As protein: CASSPAGAEAFF.

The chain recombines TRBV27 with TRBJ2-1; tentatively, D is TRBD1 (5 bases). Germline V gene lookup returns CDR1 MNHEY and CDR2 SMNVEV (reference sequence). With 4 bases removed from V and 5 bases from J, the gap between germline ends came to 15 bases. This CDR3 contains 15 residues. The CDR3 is CASSWGRRRHNEQFF. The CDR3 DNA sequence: TGTGCCAGCAGTTGGGGCAGGCGACGCCACAATGAGCAGTTCTTC.